The 20 T cell receptor beta chains below all came from one sample that was sequenced in a study of T cells in localized non-small cell lung cancer. Clones were read by immunoSEQ multiplex PCR, and TCRdb kept only the in-frame ones, dropping some. The data contain some 3,000 clones, approximately 30% of them singletons. Sequencing used normal lung tissue next to the tumor, obtained before any cancer treatment. These receptors came from a female donor aged 60 or older with stage I squamous cell lung carcinoma.

The gene calls are TRBV28 and TRBJ1-1; D unclear. V gave up 7 bases and J gave up 7 bases, with 19 bases separating them. Germline CDR1 MDHEN, CDR2 SYDVKM. This CDR3 contains 14 residues. CDR3 loop: CASISSPGLLEAFF. The CDR3 DNA follows: TGTGCCAGCATCTCCTCCCCCGGATTACTTGAAGCTTTCTTT.

Only a few counts were recorded for this clone. CDR3 residues: CASTTLRDYGYTF. CDR3 DNA sequence: TGTGCCAGCACAACCCTGAGGGACTATGGCTACACCTTC. V gene TRBV28 combines with J gene TRBJ1-2; D gene unclear. CDR1 is MDHEN, CDR2 SYDVKM, per germline. The CDR3 is made up of 13 amino acids. Deletions cut 7 bases from V and 3 bases from J, with 12 bases between.

The rearrangement joins TRBV28 to TRBJ2-2; D may be TRBD1 or TRBD2 (5 bases each). Trimming removed 7 bases at V and 8 bases at J, with 17 bases between. Per germline, CDR1 MDHEN and CDR2 SYDVKM. This CDR3 contains 14 residues. CDR3 sequence reads: CASTQWDPPGELFF. CDR3 nucleotide sequence: TGTGCCAGCACCCAGTGGGACCCTCCGGGGGAGCTGTTTTTT.

The rearrangement joins TRBV28 to TRBJ1-1; TRBD1 aligns across 7 bases. J lost 2 bases, V lost 6 bases, and 3 bases had no gene match. The CDR3 is made up of 13 amino acids. Germline V gene data show CDR1 as MDHEN and CDR2 as SYDVKM. For the CDR3, the DNA is TGTGCCAGCAGGGGGACAGTCAACACTGAAGCTTTCTTT. Encoded protein: CASRGTVNTEAFF.

The chain couples TRBV12-2 to TRBJ1-5; TRBD1, as called in the table, went unchecked against the DNA. TRBV12-2 is designated a pseudogene. The CDR3 consists of 14 residues. The DNA of the CDR3 is TGTGCCAAAAGAGGGGGAGCCTCTCATCAGCCCCAGCATTTT. Translation: CAKRGGASHQPQHF.

This clone is termed medium-sized. The chain recombines TRBV11-3 with TRBJ2-7, with D perhaps assigned TRBD1 or TRBD2 (5 bases each). V was clipped by 5 bases and J by 6 bases, with 17 bases between them. The germline CDR1 and CDR2 sequences are SGHNT and YENEEA. The CDR3 consists of 14 residues. Written as DNA, the CDR3 is TGTGCCAGCAGCCGACGGGACGGCGAGGGCGAGCAGTACTTC. Residues: CASSRRDGEGEQYF.

The CDR3 nucleotides read TGTGCCAGCTCAGCGCCCGGGGAGGAAAAACTGTTTTTT. This codes for CASSAPGEEKLFF. The chain carries TRBV18 and TRBJ1-4; D is uncertain. The CDR3 loop spans 13 amino acids. Germline V gene lookup returns CDR1 KGHSH and CDR2 LQKENI. The ends were cut back, 5 bases at V and 8 bases at J, with 12 bases in the middle. Looking up the rest from reference TRBV18 and TRBJ1-4 gives the full variable domain: NAGVMQNPRHLVRRRGQEARLRCSPMKGHSHVYWYRQLPEEGLKFMVYLQKENIIDESGMPKERFSAEFPKEGPSILRIQQVVRGDSAAYFCASSAPGEEKLFFGSGTQLSVL.

This clone is judged medium-sized. The J gene is TRBJ2-7, the V gene TRBV6-8; no clear D. The ends were cut back, 3 bases at V and 4 bases at J, with 7 bases in the middle. Germline lookup yields CDR1 MNHGY and CDR2 SAAAGT. This CDR3 is 12 amino acids long. The CDR3 nucleotides are TGTGCCAGCAGTTATGAGGAATACGAGCAGTACTTC. Translation: CASSYEEYEQYF.

The chain links TRBV11-3 to TRBJ2-3, with 7 positions matching TRBD2. After removal of 2 bases from V and 11 bases from J, the junction contained 10 bases not matched to a gene. CDR1 is SGHNT, CDR2 YENEEA, per germline. The CDR3 is made up of 14 amino acids. The CDR3 loop is CASSLPTTGTKQYF. The CDR3 DNA sequence: TGTGCCAGCAGCTTACCGACGACCGGGACTAAGCAGTATTTT. Drawing the rest from reference TRBV11-3 and TRBJ2-3, the complete variable domain is EAGVVQSPRYKIIEKKQPVAFWCNPISGHNTLYWYLQNLGQGPELLIRYENEEAVDDSQLPKDRFSAERLKGVDSTLKIQPAELGDSAVYLCASSLPTTGTKQYFGPGTRLTVL.

V and J are TRBV10-2 and TRBJ1-1; TRBD1 might be the D (6 bases). Deletions cut 1 base from V and 3 bases from J, with 12 bases between. Germline V gene lookup returns CDR1 WSHSY and CDR2 SAAADI. The CDR3 length is 15 residues. DNA of the CDR3: TGCGCCAGCAGTGAGTGGGACACGGTGCACACTGAAGCTTTCTTT. This translates into CASSEWDTVHTEAFF.

This clone was observed a handful of times. The rearrangement links TRBV28 to TRBJ1-2; TRBD1 matches 7 bases. This CDR3 has 14 residues. CDR1 and CDR2 from the germline V gene are MDHEN and SYDVKM. V shed 6 bases and J 8 bases; nucleotides not matched to a gene: 12. CDR3 sequence reads: CASRMTGTARGYTF. CDR3 coding DNA: TGTGCCAGCAGGATGACCGGGACAGCTCGCGGCTACACCTTC.

The chain employs TRBV1 and TRBJ2-7; the table calls TRBD1, which could not be checked here. TRBV1 is classified as a pseudogene. This CDR3 is 15 amino acids long. The CDR3 DNA sequence: TGCACCAGCAGCCAAGATGACAGGATCTCCTACGAGCAGTACTTC. This gives the protein CTSSQDDRISYEQYF.

The chain couples TRBV4-1 to TRBJ2-7, with 8 bases lining up with TRBD2. This CDR3 is built from 18 residues. Germline trimming cut 3 bases from V and 5 bases from J; bases unmatched to any gene: 18. From germline, CDR1 is MGHRA and CDR2 YSYEKL. CDR3 nucleotide sequence: TGCGCCAGCAGCCATCCTCGAGGGGCGGGAGGATCCCTCCACGAGCAGTACTTC. Protein sequence: CASSHPRGAGGSLHEQYF.

The V call is TRBV9, the J call TRBJ2-7; 7 bases map to TRBD1. Germline V lookup: CDR1 SGDLS, CDR2 YYNGEE. The ends lost 5 bases at V and 0 bases at J; junction bases unmatched: 11. The CDR3 is 16 residues long. The CDR3 protein is CASSDSGTDGSYEQYF. The CDR3 coding sequence is TGTGCCAGCAGTGATTCCGGGACAGATGGCTCCTACGAGCAGTACTTC.

CDR3 nucleotide sequence: TGTGCCAGCAGCCAGGGCCAGGGGGTATACGAGCAGTACTTC. This encodes CASSQGQGVYEQYF. The J gene is TRBJ2-7, the V gene TRBV6-8; 7 bases line up with TRBD1. V lost 6 bases, J lost 4 bases, and 9 bases stayed unmatched. This CDR3 comprises 14 residues. Looked up from germline, CDR1 is MNHGY and CDR2 is SAAAGT.

The V call is TRBV29-1, the J call TRBJ1-3; the D gene is possibly TRBD1 (6 bases). V lost 7 bases and J lost 4, with 17 bases in between. Germline V gene data show CDR1 as SQVTM and CDR2 as ANQGSEA. The CDR3 contains 14 residues. CDR3 sequence reads: CSAEFRGAGNTIYF. The CDR3 region has the DNA TGCAGCGCGGAATTTCGGGGGGCGGGAAACACCATATATTTT.

With regard to this clone: At one end, the junction sequence differs from germline, possibly due to a read error. V gene TRBV9 combines with J gene TRBJ2-7, with TRBD2 matching over 10 bases. In germline, CDR1 is SGDLS, CDR2 YYNGEE. The CDR3 covers 15 residues. The CDR3 DNA follows: TGTGCCAGCAGGGTAGCGGGAGGTTCATCCTACGAGCAGTACTTC. Translation gives CASRVAGGSSYEQYF.

Written as DNA, the CDR3 is TGTGCCAGTAGTTTCGCCCCGAGCGGCAATGAGCAGTTCTTC. It codes for CASSFAPSGNEQFF. This chain links TRBV19 with TRBJ2-1; D might be TRBD2 (5 bases). Trimming took off 5 bases at V and 6 bases at J, with 14 bases between the two ends. Germline CDR1 LNHDA, CDR2 SQIVND (reference sequence). The CDR3 consists of 14 residues.

The chain uses TRBV28 and TRBJ2-7, with 12 bases that match TRBD2. The CDR3 is 15 residues long. CDR1 is MDHEN, CDR2 SYDVKM, per germline. With V trimmed by 6 bases and J by 7 bases, 10 bases remained unmatched. Here the CDR3 reads CASSQASGRAKEQYF. Here the CDR3 DNA reads TGTGCCAGCAGCCAAGCTAGCGGGAGGGCGAAAGAGCAGTACTTC.

This clone appeared a few times. This rearrangement joins TRBV6-8 to TRBJ2-6; unclear D gene. V was shortened by 7 bases and J by 0 bases, with 7 bases between the two germline ends. The CDR3 runs to 14 residues. The germline V gene encodes CDR1 MNHGY and CDR2 SAAAGT. The CDR3 region is CASTYLSGANVLTF. CDR3 sequence (DNA): TGTGCCAGCACCTACCTCTCTGGGGCCAACGTCCTGACTTTC.